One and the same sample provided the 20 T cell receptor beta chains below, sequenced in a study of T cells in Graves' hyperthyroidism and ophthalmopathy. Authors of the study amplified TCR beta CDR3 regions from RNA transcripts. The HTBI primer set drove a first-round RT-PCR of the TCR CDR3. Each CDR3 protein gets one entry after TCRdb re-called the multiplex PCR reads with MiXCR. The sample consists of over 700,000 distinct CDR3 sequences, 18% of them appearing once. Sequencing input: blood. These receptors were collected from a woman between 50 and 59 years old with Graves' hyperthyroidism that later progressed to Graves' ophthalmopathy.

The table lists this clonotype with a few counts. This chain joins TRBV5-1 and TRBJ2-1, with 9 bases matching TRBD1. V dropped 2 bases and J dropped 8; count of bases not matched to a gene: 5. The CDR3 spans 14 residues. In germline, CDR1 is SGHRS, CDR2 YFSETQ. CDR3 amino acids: CASSLQGAFDEQFF. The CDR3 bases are TGCGCCAGCAGCTTACAGGGGGCGTTCGATGAGCAGTTCTTC.

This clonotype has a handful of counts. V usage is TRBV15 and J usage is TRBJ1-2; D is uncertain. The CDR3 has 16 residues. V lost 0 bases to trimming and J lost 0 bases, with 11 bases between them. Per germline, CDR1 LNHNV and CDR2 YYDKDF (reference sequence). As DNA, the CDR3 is TGTGCCACCAGCAGAGATGTGCAGCTAGCTAACTATGGCTACACCTTC. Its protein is CATSRDVQLANYGYTF.

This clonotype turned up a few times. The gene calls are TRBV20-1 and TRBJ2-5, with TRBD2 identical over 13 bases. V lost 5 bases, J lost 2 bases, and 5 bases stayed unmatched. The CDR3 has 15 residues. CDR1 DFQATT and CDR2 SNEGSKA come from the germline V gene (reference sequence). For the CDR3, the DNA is TGCAGTGCTCCTCGACTAGCGGGGGGTCAAGAGACCCAGTACTTC. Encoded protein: CSAPRLAGGQETQYF.

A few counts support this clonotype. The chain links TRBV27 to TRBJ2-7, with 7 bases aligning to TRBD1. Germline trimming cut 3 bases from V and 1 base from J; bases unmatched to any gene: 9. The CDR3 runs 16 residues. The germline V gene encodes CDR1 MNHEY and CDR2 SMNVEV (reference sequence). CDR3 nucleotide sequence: TGTGCCAGCAGTTTCGACAGGGAGCATTTGTCCTACGAGCAGTACTTC. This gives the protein CASSFDREHLSYEQYF.

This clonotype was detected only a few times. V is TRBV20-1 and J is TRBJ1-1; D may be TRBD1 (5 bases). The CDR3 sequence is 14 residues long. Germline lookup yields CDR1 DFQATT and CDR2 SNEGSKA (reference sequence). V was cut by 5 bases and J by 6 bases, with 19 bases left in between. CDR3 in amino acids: CSAERGGLYAEAFF. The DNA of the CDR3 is TGCAGTGCTGAGAGGGGAGGGCTGTACGCTGAAGCTTTCTTT.

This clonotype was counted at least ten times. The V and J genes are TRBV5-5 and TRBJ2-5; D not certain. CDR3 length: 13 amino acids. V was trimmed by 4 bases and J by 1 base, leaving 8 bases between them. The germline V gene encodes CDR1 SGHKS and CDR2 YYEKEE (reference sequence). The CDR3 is CASSGNLQETQYF. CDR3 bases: TGTGCCAGCAGCGGTAACCTCCAAGAGACCCAGTACTTC.

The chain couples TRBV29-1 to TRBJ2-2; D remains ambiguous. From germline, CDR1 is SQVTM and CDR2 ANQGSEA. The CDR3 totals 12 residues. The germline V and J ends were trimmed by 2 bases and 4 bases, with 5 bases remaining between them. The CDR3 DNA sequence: TGCAGCGTTGAACAGTCCACCGGGGAGCTGTTTTTT. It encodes CSVEQSTGELFF.

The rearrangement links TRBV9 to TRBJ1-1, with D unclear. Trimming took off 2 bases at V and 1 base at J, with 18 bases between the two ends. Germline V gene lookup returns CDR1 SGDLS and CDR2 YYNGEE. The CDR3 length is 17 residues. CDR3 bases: TGTGCCAGCAGCGTTTCCCCTCATGGACCTCAGAACACTGAAGCTTTCTTT. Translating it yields CASSVSPHGPQNTEAFF.

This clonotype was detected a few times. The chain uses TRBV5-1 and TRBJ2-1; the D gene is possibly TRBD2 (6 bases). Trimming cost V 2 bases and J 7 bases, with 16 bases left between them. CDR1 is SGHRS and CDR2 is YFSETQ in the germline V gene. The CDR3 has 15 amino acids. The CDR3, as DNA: TGCGCCAGCAGCTTTGAGTGGCGGGGAAATAATGAGCAGTTCTTC. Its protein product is CASSFEWRGNNEQFF.

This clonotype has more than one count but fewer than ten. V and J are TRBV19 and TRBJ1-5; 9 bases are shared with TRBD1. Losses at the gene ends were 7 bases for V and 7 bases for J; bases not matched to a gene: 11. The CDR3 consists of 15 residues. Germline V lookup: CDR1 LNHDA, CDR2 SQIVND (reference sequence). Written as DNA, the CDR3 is TGTGCCAGTACTCCATGGGGGACAGGGAGCCAGCCCCAGCATTTT. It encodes CASTPWGTGSQPQHF. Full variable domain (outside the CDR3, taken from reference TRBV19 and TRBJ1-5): DGGITQSPKYLFRKEGQNVTLSCEQNLNHDAMYWYRQDPGQGLRLIYYSQIVNDFQKGDIAEGYSVSREKKESFPLTVTSAQKNPTAFYLCASTPWGTGSQPQHFGDGTRLSIL.

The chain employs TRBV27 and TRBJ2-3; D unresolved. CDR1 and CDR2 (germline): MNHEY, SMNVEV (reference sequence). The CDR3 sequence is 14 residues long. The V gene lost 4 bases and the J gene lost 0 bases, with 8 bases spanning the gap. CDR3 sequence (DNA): TGTGCCAGCAGTTCCATTGATAGCACAGATACGCAGTATTTT. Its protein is CASSSIDSTDTQYF.

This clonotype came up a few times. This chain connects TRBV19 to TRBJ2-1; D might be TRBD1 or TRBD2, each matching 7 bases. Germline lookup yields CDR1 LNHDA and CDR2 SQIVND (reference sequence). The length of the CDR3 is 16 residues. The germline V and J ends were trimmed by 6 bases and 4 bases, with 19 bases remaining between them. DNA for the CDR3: TGTGCCAGTAGGGCCCAGACAGGGACTATTTACAATGAGCAGTTCTTC. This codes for CASRAQTGTIYNEQFF.

CDR3 nucleotide sequence: TGTGCCAGACGGGGGCAGGACAGGGGGAATGAAAAACTGTTTTTT. This encodes CARRGQDRGNEKLFF. The chain employs TRBV2 and TRBJ1-4, with 10 nucleotides matching TRBD1. Trimming cost V 9 bases and J 5 bases; bases outside gene matches: 9. Germline assignment: CDR1 SNHLY and CDR2 FYNNEI. This CDR3 is built from 15 residues.

The chain's CDR3 is CSVDVDRGRTDTQYF. The DNA for the CDR3 is TGCAGCGTTGATGTGGACAGGGGACGCACAGATACGCAGTATTTT. The chain carries TRBV29-1 and TRBJ2-3, with 9 nucleotides matching TRBD1. J gave up 1 base and V 3 bases, and 5 bases lay outside the gene matches. Germline V gene data show CDR1 as SQVTM and CDR2 as ANQGSEA. This CDR3 spans 15 amino acids.

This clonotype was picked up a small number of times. The CDR3 nucleotides read TGTGCCAGCAGTTATATCAGAAACTATGGCTACACCTTC. This encodes CASSYIRNYGYTF. The chain joins TRBV6-1 to TRBJ1-2; no firm D call. This CDR3 has 13 amino acids. V shed 5 bases and J shed 2 bases, with 9 bases lying between them. CDR1 is MNHNS, CDR2 SASEGT, per germline.

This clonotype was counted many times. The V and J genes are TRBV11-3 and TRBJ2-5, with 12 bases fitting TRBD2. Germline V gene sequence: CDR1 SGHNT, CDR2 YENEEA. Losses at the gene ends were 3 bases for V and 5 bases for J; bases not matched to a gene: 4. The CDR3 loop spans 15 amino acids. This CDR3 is CASSLTSGGWETQYF. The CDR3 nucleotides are TGTGCCAGCAGCTTGACTAGCGGGGGTTGGGAGACCCAGTACTTC.

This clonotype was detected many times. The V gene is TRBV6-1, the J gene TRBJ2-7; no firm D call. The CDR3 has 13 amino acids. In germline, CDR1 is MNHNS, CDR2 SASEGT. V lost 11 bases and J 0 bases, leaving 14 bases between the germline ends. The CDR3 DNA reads TGTGCCGCCGCCCCGGGTCTCTCCTACGAGCAGTACTTC. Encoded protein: CAAAPGLSYEQYF.

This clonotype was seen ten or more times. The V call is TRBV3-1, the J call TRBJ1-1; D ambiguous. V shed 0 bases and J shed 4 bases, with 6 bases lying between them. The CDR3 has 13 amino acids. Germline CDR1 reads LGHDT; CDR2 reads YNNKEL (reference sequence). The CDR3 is CASSQDFVTEAFF. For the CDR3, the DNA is TGTGCCAGCAGCCAAGATTTTGTCACTGAAGCTTTCTTT.

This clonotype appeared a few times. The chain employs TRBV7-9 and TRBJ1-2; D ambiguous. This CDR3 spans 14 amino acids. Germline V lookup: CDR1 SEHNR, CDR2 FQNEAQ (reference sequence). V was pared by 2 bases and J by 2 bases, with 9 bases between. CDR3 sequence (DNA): TGTGCCAGCAGCTTAAATGCTGGAAACTATGGCTACACCTTC. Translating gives CASSLNAGNYGYTF.

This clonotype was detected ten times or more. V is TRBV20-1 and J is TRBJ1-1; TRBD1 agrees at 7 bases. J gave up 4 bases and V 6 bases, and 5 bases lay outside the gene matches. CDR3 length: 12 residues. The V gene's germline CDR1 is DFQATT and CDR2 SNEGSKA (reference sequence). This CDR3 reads CSARRDSTEAFF. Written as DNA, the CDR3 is TGCAGTGCGCGGAGGGACAGCACTGAAGCTTTCTTT.